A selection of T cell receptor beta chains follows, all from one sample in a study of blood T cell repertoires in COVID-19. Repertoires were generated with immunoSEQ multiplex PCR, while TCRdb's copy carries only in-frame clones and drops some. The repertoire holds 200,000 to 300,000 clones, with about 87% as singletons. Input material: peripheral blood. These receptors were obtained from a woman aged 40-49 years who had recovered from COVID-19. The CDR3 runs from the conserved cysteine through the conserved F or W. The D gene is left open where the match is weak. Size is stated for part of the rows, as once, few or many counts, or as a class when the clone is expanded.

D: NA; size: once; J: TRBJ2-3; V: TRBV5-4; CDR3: CASSPRTTSDTQYF; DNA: TGTGCCAGCAGCCCTCGGACTACCTCAGATACGCAGTATTTT
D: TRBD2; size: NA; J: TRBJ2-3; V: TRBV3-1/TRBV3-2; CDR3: CASSRTSGGTRDTQYF; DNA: TGTGCCAGCAGTAGGACTAGCGGGGGGACCCGGGATACGCAGTATTTT
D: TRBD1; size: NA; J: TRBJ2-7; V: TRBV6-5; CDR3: CASSSRQGRYEQYF; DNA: TGTGCCAGCAGCTCTCGACAGGGTCGCTACGAGCAGTACTTC
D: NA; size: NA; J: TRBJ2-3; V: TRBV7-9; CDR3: CASSPRLSPTDTQYF; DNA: TGTGCCAGCAGCCCACGACTAAGCCCCACAGATACGCAGTATTTT
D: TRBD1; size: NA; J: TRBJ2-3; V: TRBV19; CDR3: CASSLDRGVEDTQYF; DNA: TGTGCCAGTAGCCTCGACAGGGGTGTTGAAGATACGCAGTATTTT
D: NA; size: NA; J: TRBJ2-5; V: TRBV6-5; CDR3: CASSPEGFGWETQYF; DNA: TGTGCCAGCAGTCCGGAGGGGTTTGGGTGGGAGACCCAGTACTTC
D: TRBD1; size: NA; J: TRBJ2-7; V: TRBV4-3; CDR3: CASSHDRGYEQYF; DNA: TGCGCCAGCAGCCATGACAGGGGATACGAGCAGTACTTC
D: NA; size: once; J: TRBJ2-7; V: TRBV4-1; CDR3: CASSQAAGRIYEQYF; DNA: TGCGCCAGCAGCCAAGCAGCAGGGCGAATCTACGAGCAGTACTTC
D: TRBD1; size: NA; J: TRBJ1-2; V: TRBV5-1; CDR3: CASSSSGTGSYGYTF; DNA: TGCGCCAGCAGCTCCTCCGGGACAGGGTCCTATGGCTACACCTTC
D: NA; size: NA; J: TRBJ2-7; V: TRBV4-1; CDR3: CASSQGMEGLYEQYF; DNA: TGCGCCAGCAGCCAAGGCATGGAGGGTTTGTACGAGCAGTACTTC
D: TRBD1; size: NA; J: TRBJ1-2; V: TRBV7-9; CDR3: CASSFLPQGGADGYTF; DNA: TGTGCCAGCAGCTTCTTACCACAGGGGGGCGCGGATGGCTACACCTTC
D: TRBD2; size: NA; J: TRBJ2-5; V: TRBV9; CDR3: CASSVRSGGAGETQYF; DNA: TGTGCCAGCAGCGTAAGGAGCGGGGGGGCCGGAGAGACCCAGTACTTC
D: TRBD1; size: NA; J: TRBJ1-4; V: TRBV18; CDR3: CASSRQGNEKLFF; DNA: TGTGCCAGCTCTCGACAGGGGAATGAAAAACTGTTTTTT
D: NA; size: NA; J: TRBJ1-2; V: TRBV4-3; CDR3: CASSQIDAGLYGYTF; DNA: TGCGCCAGCAGCCAAATTGACGCGGGTCTCTATGGCTACACCTTC
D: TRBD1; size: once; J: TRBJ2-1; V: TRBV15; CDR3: CATSTRTGFGYNEQFF; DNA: TGTGCCACCAGCACCCGGACAGGGTTTGGGTACAATGAGCAGTTCTTC
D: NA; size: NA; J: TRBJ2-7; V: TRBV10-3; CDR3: CAISESVEDTYEQYF; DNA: TGTGCCATCAGTGAGTCGGTAGAGGATACCTACGAGCAGTACTTC
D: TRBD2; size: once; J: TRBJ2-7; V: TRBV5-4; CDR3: CASSSAGVISYEQYF; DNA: TGTGCCAGCAGCTCGGCGGGGGTTATCTCCTACGAGCAGTACTTC
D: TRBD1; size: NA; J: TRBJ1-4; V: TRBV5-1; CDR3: CASSLQGAGANEKLFF; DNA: TGCGCCAGCAGCTTACAGGGGGCGGGGGCTAATGAAAAACTGTTTTTT
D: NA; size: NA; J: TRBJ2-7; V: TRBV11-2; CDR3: CASSWLAQSYEQYF; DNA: TGTGCCAGCAGCTGGCTAGCGCAATCCTACGAGCAGTACTTC
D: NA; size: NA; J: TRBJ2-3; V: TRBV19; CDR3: CASRKLTSTDTQYF; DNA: TGTGCCAGTAGGAAGCTCACTAGCACAGATACGCAGTATTTT
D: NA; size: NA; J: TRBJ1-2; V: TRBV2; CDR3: CASSSTGTSAYGYTF; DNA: TGTGCCAGCAGTTCCACAGGGACCTCAGCCTATGGCTACACCTTC
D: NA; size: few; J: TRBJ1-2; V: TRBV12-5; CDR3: CASGLGTVYGYTF; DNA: TGTGCTAGTGGTTTGGGGACAGTCTATGGCTACACCTTC
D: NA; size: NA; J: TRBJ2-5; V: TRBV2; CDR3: CASSEQETQYF; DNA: TGTGCCAGCAGTGAGCAGGAGACCCAGTACTTC
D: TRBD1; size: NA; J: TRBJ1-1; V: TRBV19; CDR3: CASRGTGGPNTEAFF; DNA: TGTGCCAGTCGAGGGACAGGGGGCCCGAACACTGAAGCTTTCTTT
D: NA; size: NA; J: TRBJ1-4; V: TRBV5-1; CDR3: CASSLGGTEKLFF; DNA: TGCGCCAGCAGCTTGGGCGGAACAGAAAAACTGTTTTTT
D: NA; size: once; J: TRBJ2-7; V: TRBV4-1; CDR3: CASSQAPTVSHEQYF; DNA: TGCGCCAGCAGCCAAGCCCCGACAGTTTCCCACGAGCAGTACTTC
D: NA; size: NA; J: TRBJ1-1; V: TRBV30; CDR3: CAAVWGDSTEAFF; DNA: TGTGCCGCGGTTTGGGGGGATAGCACTGAAGCTTTCTTT
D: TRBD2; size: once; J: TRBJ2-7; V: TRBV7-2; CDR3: CASSSPTSRSYEQYF; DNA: TGTGCCAGCAGCTCCCCGACTAGCAGGTCCTACGAGCAGTACTTC
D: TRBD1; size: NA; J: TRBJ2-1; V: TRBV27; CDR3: CAGSPPGQGPGDEQFF; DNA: TGTGCCGGCAGCCCCCCGGGACAGGGACCCGGCGATGAGCAGTTCTTC
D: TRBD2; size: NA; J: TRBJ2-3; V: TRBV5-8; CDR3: CASSLARLAGDTQYF; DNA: TGTGCCAGCAGCTTGGCGCGACTAGCGGGAGATACGCAGTATTTT
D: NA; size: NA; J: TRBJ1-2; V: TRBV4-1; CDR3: CASSQDPQGMVGYTF; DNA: TGCGCCAGCAGCCAAGATCCCCAGGGGATGGTGGGCTACACCTTC
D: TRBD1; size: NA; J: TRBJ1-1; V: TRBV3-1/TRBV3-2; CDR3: CASSFHDRGTEAFF; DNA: TGTGCCAGCAGTTTTCATGACAGGGGCACTGAAGCTTTCTTT
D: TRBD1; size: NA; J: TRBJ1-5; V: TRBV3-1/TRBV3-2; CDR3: CASSQQTGEGNQPQHF; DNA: TGTGCCAGCAGCCAACAGACAGGGGAGGGCAATCAGCCCCAGCATTTT